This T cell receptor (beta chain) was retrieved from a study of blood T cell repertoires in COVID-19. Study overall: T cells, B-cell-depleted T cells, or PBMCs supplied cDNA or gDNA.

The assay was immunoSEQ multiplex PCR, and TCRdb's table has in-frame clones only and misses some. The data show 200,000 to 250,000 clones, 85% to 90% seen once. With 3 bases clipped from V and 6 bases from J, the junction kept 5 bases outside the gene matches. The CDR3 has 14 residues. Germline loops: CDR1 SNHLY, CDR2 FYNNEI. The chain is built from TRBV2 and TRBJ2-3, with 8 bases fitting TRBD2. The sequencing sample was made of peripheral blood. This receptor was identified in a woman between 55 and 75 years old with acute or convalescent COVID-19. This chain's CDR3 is CASSERGDGDTQYF. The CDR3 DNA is TGTGCCAGCAGTGAGCGGGGGGACGGGGATACGCAGTATTTT.